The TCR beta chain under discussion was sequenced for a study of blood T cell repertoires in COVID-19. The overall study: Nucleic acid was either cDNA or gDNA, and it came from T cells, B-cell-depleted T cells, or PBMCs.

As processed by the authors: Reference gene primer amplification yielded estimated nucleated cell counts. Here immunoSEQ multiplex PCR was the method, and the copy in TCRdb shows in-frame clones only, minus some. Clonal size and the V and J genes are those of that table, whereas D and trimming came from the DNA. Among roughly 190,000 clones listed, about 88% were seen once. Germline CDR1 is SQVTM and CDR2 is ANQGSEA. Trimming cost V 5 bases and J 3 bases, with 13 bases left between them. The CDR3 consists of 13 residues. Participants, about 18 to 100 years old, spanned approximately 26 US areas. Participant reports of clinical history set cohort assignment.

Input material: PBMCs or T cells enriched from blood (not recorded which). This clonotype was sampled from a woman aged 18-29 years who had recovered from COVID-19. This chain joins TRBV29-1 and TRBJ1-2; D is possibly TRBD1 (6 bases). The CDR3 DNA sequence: TGCAGCGTTCCAGGGGAGCTCTACTATGGCTACACCTTC. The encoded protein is CSVPGELYYGYTF. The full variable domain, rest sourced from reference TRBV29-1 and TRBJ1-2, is SAVISQKPSRDICQRGTSLTIQCQVDSQVTMMFWYRQQPGQSLTLIATANQGSEATYESGFVIDKFPISRPNLTFSTLTVSNMSPEDSSIYLCSVPGELYYGYTFGSGTRLTVV.